This passage covers 29 T cell receptor beta chains from one sample sequenced in a study of a mutant IDH1 vaccine in newly diagnosed glioma. This sample's time point: baseline, week 1 (first vaccination visit). The treatment was: pre-vaccination baseline after standard-of-care therapy. Some clones are missing from TCRdb's copy, which holds only in-frame ones; the method was immunoSEQ multiplex PCR. The sample includes tens of thousands of clones, approximately 86% seen only once; the top ten take 2.9%. Specimen: PBMCs, collected from a glioma patient treated with radiotherapy, temozolomide or both. Source of these receptors: a man in his thirties or forties with glioma.

The chain couples TRBV5-1 to TRBJ1-3; TRBD1 aligns across 7 bases. The CDR3 sequence is 15 residues long. Looked up from germline, CDR1 is SGHRS and CDR2 is YFSETQ. V was pared by 0 bases and J by 0 bases, with 0 bases of the junction left unmatched. CDR3 in DNA: TGCGCCAGCAGCTTGGACAGGGGCTCTGGAAACACCATATATTTT. Translated, it gives CASSLDRGSGNTIYF.

V is TRBV5-6 and J is TRBJ1-1; the match to TRBD1 covers 7 bases. Germline lookup yields CDR1 SGHDT and CDR2 YYEEEE. The CDR3 totals 15 residues. V shed 2 bases and J 1 base; nucleotides not matched to a gene: 5. The CDR3 loop is CASSFGDRPNTEAFF. CDR3 in DNA: TGTGCCAGCAGCTTCGGGGACAGACCGAACACTGAAGCTTTCTTT.

The rearrangement links TRBV4-1 to TRBJ1-1; TRBD1 might be the D (6 bases). CDR1 and CDR2 (germline): MGHRA, YSYEKL. The CDR3 runs 15 residues. V dropped 3 bases and J dropped 7 bases, with 18 bases sitting between them. In nucleotides, the CDR3 is TGCGCCAGCAGCCACTCCGGGGGCGCGAGTGTTGAAGCTTTCTTT. Its protein product is CASSHSGGASVEAFF.

Written as DNA, the CDR3 is TGTGCCAGCAGCAAAGACGGGGGGGAGCGGGTCTACAATGAGCAGTTCTTC. Its protein product is CASSKDGGERVYNEQFF. The chain is built from TRBV21-1 and TRBJ2-1; whether TRBD2, the table's D call, matches the DNA was not checked. TRBV21-1 has pseudogene status. This CDR3 is 17 amino acids long.

This chain links TRBV14 with TRBJ2-1, with 7 bases aligning to TRBD2. V dropped 1 base and J dropped 0; count of bases not matched to a gene: 6. The germline V gene has CDR1 SGHDN and CDR2 FVKESK. The CDR3 extends over 17 amino acids. The CDR3 reads CASSQGFSGGSYNEQFF. CDR3 nucleotide sequence: TGTGCCAGCAGCCAAGGTTTTTCGGGGGGCTCCTACAATGAGCAGTTCTTC. Full variable domain (outside the CDR3, taken from reference TRBV14 and TRBJ2-1): EAGVTQFPSHSVIEKGQTVTLRCDPISGHDNLYWYRRVMGKEIKFLLHFVKESKQDESGMPNNRFLAERTGGTYSTLKVQPAELEDSGVYFCASSQGFSGGSYNEQFFGPGTRLTVL.

The chain links TRBV19 to TRBJ1-6; D gene unclear. V dropped 6 bases and J dropped 10 bases, with 7 bases sitting between them. CDR1 LNHDA and CDR2 SQIVND come from the germline V gene (reference sequence). The CDR3 spans 11 residues. The CDR3 nucleotides read TGTGCCAGTAGCGATCGATCACCCCTCCACTTT. It specifies CASSDRSPLHF.

V and J are TRBV27 and TRBJ1-2; no firm D call. The length of the CDR3 is 14 residues. The V gene's germline CDR1 is MNHEY and CDR2 SMNVEV (reference sequence). Deletions cut 0 bases from V and 7 bases from J, with 12 bases between. The CDR3 spells CASSLSGGISGYTF. CDR3 bases: TGTGCCAGCAGTTTATCGGGCGGCATTAGTGGCTACACCTTC.

This chain joins TRBV18 and TRBJ2-3, with D unclear. Between the trimmed V and J ends, which lost 5 bases and 4 bases, there was a span of 16 bases. CDR1 and CDR2 (germline): KGHSH, LQKENI. This CDR3 has 15 amino acids. CDR3 sequence: CASSSILGWADTQYF. The CDR3 region has the DNA TGTGCCAGCTCATCTATATTGGGGTGGGCAGATACGCAGTATTTT.

This chain connects TRBV4-1 to TRBJ1-1; D gene unclear. The germline V and J ends were trimmed by 4 bases and 5 bases, with 14 bases remaining between them. This CDR3 is built from 14 residues. Germline loops: CDR1 MGHRA, CDR2 YSYEKL. The CDR3 sequence: CASSPGELRTEAFF. The DNA of the CDR3 is TGCGCCAGCAGCCCTGGCGAGCTGCGTACTGAAGCTTTCTTT.

The rearrangement uses TRBV30 and TRBJ2-3; 15 bases match TRBD2. The CDR3 spans 18 residues. Germline CDR1 GTSNPN, CDR2 SVGIG (reference sequence). Trimming took 4 bases from V and 2 from J; bases not matched to a gene: 10. The CDR3 coding sequence is TGTGCCTGGACCGGGACTAGCGGGGGGAAGACTATCACAGATACGCAGTATTTT. Translating it yields CAWTGTSGGKTITDTQYF. Full variable domain (remainder filled in from reference TRBV30 and TRBJ2-3): SQTIHQWPATLVQPVGSPLSLECTVEGTSNPNLYWYRQAAGRGLQLLFYSVGIGQISSEVPQNLSASRPQDRQFILSSKKLLLSDSGFYLCAWTGTSGGKTITDTQYFGPGTRLTVL.

The V and J genes are TRBV14 and TRBJ2-2; D gene unclear. V was pared by 1 base and J by 2 bases, with 11 bases between. The length of the CDR3 is 16 residues. In germline, CDR1 is SGHDN, CDR2 FVKESK. The CDR3 nucleotides are TGTGCCAGCAGCCAAGGGGAAAATCAAAACACCGGGGAGCTGTTTTTT. Its translation is CASSQGENQNTGELFF.

This rearrangement joins TRBV28 to TRBJ2-3, with TRBD2 matching over 13 bases. CDR1 is MDHEN and CDR2 is SYDVKM in the germline V gene. The J segment lost 0 bases and the V segment lost 7 bases, leaving 13 bases of the junction unmatched. This CDR3 has 19 residues. CDR3 in DNA: TGTGCCAGCAACCTAGTTGGACTAGCGGGGGATCCTAGCACAGATACGCAGTATTTT. Its translation is CASNLVGLAGDPSTDTQYF.

V gene TRBV7-9 combines with J gene TRBJ1-6; perhaps TRBD1 as D (6 bases). There are 14 residues in the CDR3. Between the trimmed V and J ends, which lost 3 bases and 8 bases, there was a span of 11 bases. The germline CDR1 and CDR2 sequences are SEHNR and FQNEAQ (reference sequence). CDR3 amino acids: CASSFQGWDSPLHF. CDR3 bases: TGTGCCAGCAGCTTTCAGGGGTGGGATTCACCCCTCCACTTT.

The gene calls are TRBV2 and TRBJ1-5; the D is unclear. The V end lost 3 bases, the J end lost 6 bases, and 15 bases lay between the germline ends. Germline V gene sequence: CDR1 SNHLY, CDR2 FYNNEI. The CDR3 is 15 residues long. The CDR3 nucleotides read TGTGCCAGCAGTGAGGATCATCAGATACTTCAGCCCCAGCATTTT. Residues: CASSEDHQILQPQHF.

V is TRBV4-1 and J is TRBJ2-1, with D perhaps TRBD1 or TRBD2 (5 bases each). Germline CDR1 and CDR2: MGHRA and YSYEKL. V dropped 4 bases and J dropped 8 bases, with 18 bases sitting between them. This CDR3 region has 15 residues. In nucleotides, the CDR3 is TGCGCCAGCAGCCTGACAGTAAATCTCGGGGATGAGCAGTTCTTC. Amino acid sequence: CASSLTVNLGDEQFF.

This rearrangement joins TRBV9 to TRBJ1-1; D is undetermined. Germline CDR1 is SGDLS and CDR2 is YYNGEE. The CDR3 sequence is 14 residues long. V was pared by 4 bases and J by 1 base, with 11 bases between. CDR3 amino acids: CASSPLGGNTEAFF. CDR3 nucleotides: TGTGCCAGCAGCCCATTGGGAGGGAACACTGAAGCTTTCTTT. Based on the CDR3 plus reference TRBV9 and TRBJ1-1, the full variable domain is DSGVTQTPKHLITATGQRVTLRCSPRSGDLSVYWYQQSLDQGLQFLIQYYNGEERAKGNILERFSAQQFPDLHSELNLSSLELGDSALYFCASSPLGGNTEAFFGQGTRLTVV.

The rearrangement links TRBV6-4 to TRBJ2-1; 9 positions match TRBD1. With V trimmed by 6 bases and J by 6 bases, 9 bases remained unmatched. CDR3 length equals 15 residues. Germline values: CDR1 MRHNA, CDR2 SNTAGT. CDR3 protein: CASSGRGTGSNEQFF. CDR3 bases: TGTGCCAGCAGCGGGCGGGGGACAGGGTCCAATGAGCAGTTCTTC.

The rearrangement joins TRBV9 to TRBJ2-5; 8 bases line up with TRBD2. Germline trimming cut 2 bases from V and 5 bases from J; bases unmatched to any gene: 5. Per the germline V gene, CDR1 is SGDLS and CDR2 is YYNGEE. This CDR3 is built from 14 residues. The CDR3 is CASSVRGGQETQYF. CDR3 bases: TGTGCCAGCAGCGTTCGGGGGGGCCAGGAGACCCAGTACTTC.

In this sample, this clone turned up once. The genes are TRBV5-1 and TRBJ2-7; 7 bases align to TRBD2. Trimming removed 4 bases from V and 4 bases from J; junction bases left unmatched: 5. Germline V lookup: CDR1 SGHRS, CDR2 YFSETQ. The length of the CDR3 is 13 residues. CDR3 nucleotides: TGCGCCAGCAGCGGAGCGGGGCTTTACGAGCAGTACTTC. Amino acids: CASSGAGLYEQYF.

This clone was seen a handful of times. The chain links TRBV2 to TRBJ1-5, with D hard to call. Germline CDR1 reads SNHLY; CDR2 reads FYNNEI. V was cut by 3 bases and J by 10 bases, with 22 bases left in between. The CDR3 spans 16 residues. CDR3 region: CASSEHIGGRIDPQHF. CDR3 sequence (DNA): TGTGCCAGCAGTGAGCACATAGGTGGCAGGATAGATCCCCAGCATTTT.

This clone was seen only once. The chain has TRBV5-1 and TRBJ2-7; TRBD2 aligns across 7 bases. The germline CDR1 and CDR2 sequences are SGHRS and YFSETQ. With V trimmed by 8 bases and J by 6 bases, 11 bases remained unmatched. The CDR3 loop spans 13 amino acids. The CDR3 loop reads CASTWDGGSEQYF. For the CDR3, the DNA is TGCGCCAGTACATGGGACGGGGGGAGCGAGCAGTACTTC. Combining the CDR3 with reference TRBV5-1 and TRBJ2-7 gives the whole variable domain KAGVTQTPRYLIKTRGQQVTLSCSPISGHRSVSWYQQTPGQGLQFLFEYFSETQRNKGNFPGRFSGRQFSNSRSEMNVSTLELGDSALYLCASTWDGGSEQYFGPGTRLTVT.

J is TRBJ1-4 and V is TRBV7-9; the D is unclear. Trimming shortened V by 0 bases and J by 6 bases, and 14 bases separated the two germline ends. The CDR3 is 16 residues long. Germline V lookup: CDR1 SEHNR, CDR2 FQNEAQ (reference sequence). The CDR3 loop reads CASSLARSRSYEKLFF. CDR3 in DNA: TGTGCCAGCAGCTTAGCGCGCAGCCGTAGTTATGAAAAACTGTTTTTT.

V and J are TRBV18 and TRBJ1-3, with D possibly matching TRBD1 (5 bases). The CDR3 is made up of 14 amino acids. With 6 bases removed from V and 0 bases from J, the gap between germline ends came to 9 bases. Germline V gene lookup returns CDR1 KGHSH and CDR2 LQKENI. The DNA of the CDR3 is TGTGCCAGCTCGCGGGACTTCTCTGGAAACACCATATATTTT. Its translation: CASSRDFSGNTIYF.

This sequence joins TRBV6-6 and TRBJ2-6; 7 positions agree with TRBD2. The length of the CDR3 is 16 residues. CDR1 is MNHNY and CDR2 is SVGAGI in the germline V gene (reference sequence). V was clipped by 2 bases and J by 4 bases; unmatched bases: 5. CDR3 sequence (DNA): TGTGCCAGCAGTTACGCGGGGGAGTCCGGGGCCAACGTCCTGACTTTC. Amino acid sequence: CASSYAGESGANVLTF.

The CDR3 DNA sequence: TGTGCCAGTAAGGGCCTAACCCTCATGGAGACTGAAGCTTTCTTT. As protein: CASKGLTLMETEAFF. The V and J genes are TRBV19 and TRBJ1-1; D ambiguous. Germline V CDR1 and CDR2: LNHDA, SQIVND (reference sequence). The V end was cut by 7 bases, the J end by 5 bases, with 20 bases between. The CDR3 runs 15 residues.

The chain has TRBV7-8 and TRBJ2-1, with D possibly being TRBD1 (5 bases). CDR1 and CDR2 from the germline V gene are SGHVS and FQNEAQ. CDR3 length equals 19 residues. Trimming took off 4 bases at V and 4 bases at J, with 26 bases between the two ends. The CDR3 sequence: CASSSTRGRQGREYNEQFF. Here the CDR3 DNA reads TGTGCCAGCAGCTCAACACGAGGTAGGCAGGGAAGGGAATACAATGAGCAGTTCTTC.

This chain joins TRBV11-2 and TRBJ1-2, with a weak D call TRBD1 (5 bases). Germline loops: CDR1 SGHAT, CDR2 FQNNGV. V was cut by 1 base and J by 6 bases, with 15 bases left in between. The CDR3 has 15 amino acids. CDR3 coding DNA: TGTGCCAGCAGCTTAGTCCAATCCGGGGACGATGGCTACACCTTC. It translates to CASSLVQSGDDGYTF.

V gene TRBV15 combines with J gene TRBJ1-6; unclear D gene. The germline V gene has CDR1 LNHNV and CDR2 YYDKDF (reference sequence). The germline V and J ends were trimmed by 5 bases and 7 bases, with 15 bases remaining between them. CDR3 length equals 15 residues. The CDR3 spells CATSERTAGNSPLHF. The CDR3 coding sequence is TGTGCCACCAGCGAGCGGACGGCCGGAAATTCACCCCTCCACTTT.

The rearrangement joins TRBV4-1 to TRBJ2-7, with TRBD1 identical over 10 bases. The CDR3 sequence is 15 residues long. The trim removed 1 base at V and 3 bases at J, leaving 3 bases unmatched. Germline values: CDR1 MGHRA, CDR2 YSYEKL. CDR3 in amino acids: CASSQGDRGLYEQYF. The CDR3, as DNA: TGCGCCAGCAGCCAAGGCGACAGGGGGCTCTACGAGCAGTACTTC.